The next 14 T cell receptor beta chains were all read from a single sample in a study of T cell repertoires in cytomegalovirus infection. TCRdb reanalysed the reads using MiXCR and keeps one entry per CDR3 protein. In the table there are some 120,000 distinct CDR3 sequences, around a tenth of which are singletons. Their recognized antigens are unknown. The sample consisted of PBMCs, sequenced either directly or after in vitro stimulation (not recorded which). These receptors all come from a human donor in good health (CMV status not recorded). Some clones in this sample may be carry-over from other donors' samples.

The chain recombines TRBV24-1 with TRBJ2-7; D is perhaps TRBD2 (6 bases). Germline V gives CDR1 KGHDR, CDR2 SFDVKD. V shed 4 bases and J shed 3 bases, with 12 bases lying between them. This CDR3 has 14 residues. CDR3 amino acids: CATSESGVNYEQYF. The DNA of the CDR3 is TGTGCCACCAGTGAATCGGGGGTTAACTACGAGCAGTACTTC.

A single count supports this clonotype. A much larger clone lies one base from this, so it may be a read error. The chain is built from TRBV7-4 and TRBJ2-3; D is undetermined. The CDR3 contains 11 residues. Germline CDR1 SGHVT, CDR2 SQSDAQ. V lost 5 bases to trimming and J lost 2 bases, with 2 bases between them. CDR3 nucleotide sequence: TGTGCCAGCAGCGACACAGATACGCAGTATTTT. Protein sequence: CASSDTDTQYF.

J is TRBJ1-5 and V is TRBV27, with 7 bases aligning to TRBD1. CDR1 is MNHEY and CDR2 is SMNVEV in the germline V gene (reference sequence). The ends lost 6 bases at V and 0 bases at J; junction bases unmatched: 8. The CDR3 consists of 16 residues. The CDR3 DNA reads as TGTGCCAGCAGACCCACCCCAGGGGGTAGCAATCAGCCCCAGCATTTT. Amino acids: CASRPTPGGSNQPQHF.

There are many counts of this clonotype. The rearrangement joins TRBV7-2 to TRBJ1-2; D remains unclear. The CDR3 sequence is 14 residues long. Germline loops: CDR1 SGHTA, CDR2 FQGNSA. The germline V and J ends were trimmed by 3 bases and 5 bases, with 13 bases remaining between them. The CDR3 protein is CASSLTIAGYGYTF. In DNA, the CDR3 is TGTGCCAGCAGCTTGACAATTGCTGGATATGGCTACACCTTC.

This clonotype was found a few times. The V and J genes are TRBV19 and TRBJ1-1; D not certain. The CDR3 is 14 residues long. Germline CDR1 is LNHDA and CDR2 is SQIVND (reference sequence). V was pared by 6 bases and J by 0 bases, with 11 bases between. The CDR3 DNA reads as TGTGCCAGTAGACAAGGACGGTTGAACACTGAAGCTTTCTTT. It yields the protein CASRQGRLNTEAFF.

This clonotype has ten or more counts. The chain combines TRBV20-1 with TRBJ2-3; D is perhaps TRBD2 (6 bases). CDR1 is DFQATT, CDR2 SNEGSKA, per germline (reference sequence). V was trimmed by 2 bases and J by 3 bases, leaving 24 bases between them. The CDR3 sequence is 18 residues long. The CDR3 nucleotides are TGCAGTGCTAGATCCGCGCCGGGTAGCGGCAAAGTGACAGATACGCAGTATTTT. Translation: CSARSAPGSGKVTDTQYF.

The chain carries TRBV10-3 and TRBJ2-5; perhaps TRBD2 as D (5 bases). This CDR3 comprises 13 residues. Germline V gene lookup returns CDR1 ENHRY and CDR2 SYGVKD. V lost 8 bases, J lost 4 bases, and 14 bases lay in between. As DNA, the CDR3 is TGTGCCATCTCCTGGCGGGCCGTAGAGACCCAGTACTTC. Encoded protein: CAISWRAVETQYF.

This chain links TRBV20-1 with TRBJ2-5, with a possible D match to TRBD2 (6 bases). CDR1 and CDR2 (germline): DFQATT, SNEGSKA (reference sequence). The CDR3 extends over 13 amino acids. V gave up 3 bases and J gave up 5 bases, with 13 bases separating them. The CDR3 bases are TGCAGTGCTAGTACGGGAGTCAGGGAGACCCAGTACTTC. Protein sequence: CSASTGVRETQYF.

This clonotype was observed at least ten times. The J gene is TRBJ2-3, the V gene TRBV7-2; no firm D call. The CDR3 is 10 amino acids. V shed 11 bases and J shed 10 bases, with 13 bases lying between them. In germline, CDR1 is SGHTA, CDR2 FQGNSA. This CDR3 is CAWGHNAQYF. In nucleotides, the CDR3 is TGTGCCTGGGGTCACAATGCGCAGTATTTT.

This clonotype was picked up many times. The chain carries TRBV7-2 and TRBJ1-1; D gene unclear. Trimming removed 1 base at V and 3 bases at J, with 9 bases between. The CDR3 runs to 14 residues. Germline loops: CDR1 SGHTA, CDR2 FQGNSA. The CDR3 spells CASSLGRSHTEAFF. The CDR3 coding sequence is TGTGCCAGCAGCTTAGGCAGATCCCACACTGAAGCTTTCTTT.

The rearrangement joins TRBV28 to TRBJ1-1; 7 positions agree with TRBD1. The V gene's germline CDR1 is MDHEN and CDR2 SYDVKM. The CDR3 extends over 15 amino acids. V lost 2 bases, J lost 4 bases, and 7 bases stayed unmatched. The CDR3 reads CASSLNSRQGTEAFF. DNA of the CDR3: TGTGCCAGCAGTTTAAATTCAAGACAGGGCACTGAAGCTTTCTTT.

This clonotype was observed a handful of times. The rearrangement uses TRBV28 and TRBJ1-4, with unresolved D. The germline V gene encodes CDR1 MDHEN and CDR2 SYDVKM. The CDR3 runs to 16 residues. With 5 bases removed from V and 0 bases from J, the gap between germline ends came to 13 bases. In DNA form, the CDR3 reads TGTGCCAGCAGTCCGAACCCCAGCCCAACTAATGAAAAACTGTTTTTT. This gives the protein CASSPNPSPTNEKLFF.

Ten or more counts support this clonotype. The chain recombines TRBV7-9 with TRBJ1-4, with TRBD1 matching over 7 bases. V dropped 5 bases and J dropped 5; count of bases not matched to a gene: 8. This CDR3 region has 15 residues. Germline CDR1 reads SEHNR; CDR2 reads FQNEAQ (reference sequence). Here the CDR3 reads CASSRTQGINEKLFF. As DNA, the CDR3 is TGTGCCAGCAGCCGCACACAGGGGATAAATGAAAAACTGTTTTTT.

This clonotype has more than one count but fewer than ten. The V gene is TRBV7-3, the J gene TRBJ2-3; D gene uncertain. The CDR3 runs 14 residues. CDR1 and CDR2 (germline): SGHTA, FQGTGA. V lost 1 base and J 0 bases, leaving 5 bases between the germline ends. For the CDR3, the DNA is TGTGCCAGCAGCTTAAGTGTTAGCACAGATACGCAGTATTTT. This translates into CASSLSVSTDTQYF.